This T cell receptor beta chain was found in a study of tissue T cells after allogeneic stem cell transplantation (dated by TCRdb to 2021 to 2024). Study-wide context: The study profiled TCR beta repertoires across many tissues from research autopsies of patients with and without GVHD, plus mouse models of GVHD. The human part of the study was a prospective observational study with no blinding and no randomization. Study-level results and caveats: In both patients and mice, only a limited portion of the TCR repertoire detected in tissues was captured by blood and spleen T cells. Within patients, how anatomically similar tissues were was a major factor shaping TCR repertoire composition, regardless of disease or transplant status. The study did not determine which tissue TCRs were alloreactive or antigen-specific, and some clones might have been persisting host cells. The patient cohort was small and varied clinically, and sampling depth was recognized as a limitation. Only a few T cell clones appeared in more than one patient, yet motif-based clustering showed tissue-specific repertoire signatures that were shared between patients.

Libraries were built with the immunoSEQ multiplex PCR assay. Adaptive Biotechnologies performed TCRbeta CDR3 sequencing at survey depth and reported CDR3 sequences, V/J genes, productive frequency, and template counts. Amplification of TCR beta CDR3 regions started from genomic DNA instead of RNA. On the study's bioinformatics: Jensen-Shannon divergence was used to quantify pairwise repertoire overlap between tissues, with a value of 1 meaning complete divergence and a value of 0 meaning identical repertoires. Tissues were grouped by single-linkage agglomerative hierarchical clustering of pairwise JSD values, and the clustering results were shown as dendrograms. GLIPH2 was run on all patient samples with simulation_depth 1000, kmer_min_depth 3, cdr3_length_cutoff 8, keeping groups with more than two unique CDR3s. A standardized tissue-overlap score extrapolated Jaccard GLIPH-group overlap across patients to a standard repertoire size of 1000 clones. Associations of diversity with clinical or experimental variables used linear mixed-effect models with tissue fixed effects and individual random effects. As stored in TCRdb, this immuneACCESS dataset retains in-frame rearrangements with V and J assigned. A fraction of the clones does not appear; measured against another copy, unresolved V genes explain less than half of the discrepancy, and the remainder lacks a known reason. V, J and clone size are those of that table, while D and trimming were read from the DNA. This sample holds some 6,300 clones; roughly 47% were observed only once. Jointly, the top ten make up about 7.2% of the sample.

From the cysteine up to the phenylalanine, the CDR3 has a length of 15 residues. Sequencing covers 42 bases of the CDR3, shown here with the frame starting at base 1. CDR1 and CDR2 are read off the germline V gene (reference sequence) as KGHPV and FQNQEV. Trimming leaves V shorter by 4 bases and J shorter by 0 bases, with the junction holding 4 bases beyond the gene matches. Remarks on this clone: It lacks a known antigen. Throughout, gene names and germline sequences are given for the mouse. With the read ending 1 residue before the CDR3 end, the germline J gene is used to fill in that end.

The sample's time point label is to be understood as: mouse harvest day 7 after allogeneic transplant. Mouse grafts combined 10^7 T-cell-depleted bone marrow cells with 10^6 splenic CD5+ T cells, given via tail vein injection. A major MHC-mismatch B6 (H2b) into BALB/c (H2d) model was used to model mouse GVHD, and tissues were profiled at day 7 or 14. Mouse tissues and retro-orbital blood were harvested on day 7 or 14 post-transplant using separate sterile tools per animal; livers were flushed beforehand. Before genomic DNA isolation with the DNeasy Blood & Tissue Kit, mouse tissues were minced with razor blades in buffered saline.

The sequenced sample was gut tissue. This sequence originates from a female BALB/c mouse given C57BL/6 T cells with graft-versus-host disease after an allogeneic hematopoietic cell transplant. Here the chain combines TRBV26 and TRBJ2-3; 7 of the junction bases match TRBD2. The CDR3 protein sequence reads: CASSPTGSSAETLYF. CDR3 DNA (partial): TGTGCCAGCAGTCCGACTGGGAGTAGTGCAGAAACGCTGTAT. When the CDR3 is completed using the reference TRBV26 and TRBJ2-3 genes on either side, the full variable domain is NSKVIQTPRYLVKGQGQKAKMRCIPEKGHPVVFWYQQNKNNEFKFLINFQNQEVLQQIDMTEKRFSAECPSNSPCSLEIQSSEAGDSALYLCASSPTGSSAETLYFGSGTRLTVL.